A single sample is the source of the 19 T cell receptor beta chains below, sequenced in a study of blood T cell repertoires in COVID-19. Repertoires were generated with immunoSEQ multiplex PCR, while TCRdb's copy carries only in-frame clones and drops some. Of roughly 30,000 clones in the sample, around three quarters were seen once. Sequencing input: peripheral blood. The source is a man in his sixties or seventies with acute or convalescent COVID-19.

CDR3 sequence (DNA): TGTGCAAGTCGCTTGAGGGGCAGGGGCCTATACGAGCAGTACTTC. The encoded protein is CASRLRGRGLYEQYF. This chain joins TRBV12-2 and TRBJ2-7; TRBD1 reflects the table's D call only, with no check against the DNA. TRBV12-2 is a recognized pseudogene. The CDR3 extends over 15 amino acids.

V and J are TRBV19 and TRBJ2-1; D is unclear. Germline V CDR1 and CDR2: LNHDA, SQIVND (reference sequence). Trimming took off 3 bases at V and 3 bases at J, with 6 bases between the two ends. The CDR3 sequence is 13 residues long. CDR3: CASSIGSYNEQFF. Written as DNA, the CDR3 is TGTGCCAGTAGTATTGGCAGCTACAATGAGCAGTTCTTC.

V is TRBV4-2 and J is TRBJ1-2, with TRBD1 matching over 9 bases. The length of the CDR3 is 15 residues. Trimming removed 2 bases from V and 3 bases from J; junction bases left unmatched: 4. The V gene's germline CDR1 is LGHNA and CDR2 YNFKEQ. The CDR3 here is CASSQRQGVDYGYTF. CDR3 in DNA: TGTGCCAGCAGCCAACGACAGGGGGTGGACTATGGCTACACCTTC.

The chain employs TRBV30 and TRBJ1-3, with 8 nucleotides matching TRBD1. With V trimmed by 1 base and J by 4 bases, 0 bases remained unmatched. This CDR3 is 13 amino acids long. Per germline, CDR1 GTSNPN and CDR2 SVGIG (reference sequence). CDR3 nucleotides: TGTGCCTGGAGTGGGACAGGGGGAAACACCATATATTTT. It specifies CAWSGTGGNTIYF.

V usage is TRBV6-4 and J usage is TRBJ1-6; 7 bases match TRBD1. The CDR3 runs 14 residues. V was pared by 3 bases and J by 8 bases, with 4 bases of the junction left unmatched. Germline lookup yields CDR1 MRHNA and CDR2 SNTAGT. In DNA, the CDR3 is TGTGCCAGCAGTGAGGGACAGATTTATTCACCCCTCCACTTT. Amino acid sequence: CASSEGQIYSPLHF.

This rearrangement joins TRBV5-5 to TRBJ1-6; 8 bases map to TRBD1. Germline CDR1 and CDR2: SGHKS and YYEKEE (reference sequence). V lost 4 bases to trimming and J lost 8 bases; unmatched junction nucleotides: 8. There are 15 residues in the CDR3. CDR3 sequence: CASSDSRTGHSPLHF. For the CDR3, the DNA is TGTGCCAGCAGCGACTCGCGGACAGGGCATTCACCCCTCCACTTT.

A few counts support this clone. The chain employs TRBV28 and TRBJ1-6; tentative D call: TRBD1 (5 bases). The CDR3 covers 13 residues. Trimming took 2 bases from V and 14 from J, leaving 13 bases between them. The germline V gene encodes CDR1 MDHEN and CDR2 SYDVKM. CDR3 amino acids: CASSLGARGALHF. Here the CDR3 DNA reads TGTGCCAGCAGTTTAGGGGCCCGGGGGGCCCTCCACTTT.

The CDR3 DNA reads TGTGCCAGCAGCTTAGAGGGGGCGCGGACCGTCGAGCAGTACTTC. Its protein product is CASSLEGARTVEQYF. The chain uses TRBV7-9 and TRBJ2-7, with 7 bases identical to TRBD1. The CDR3 has 15 amino acids. Trimming at V came to 1 base and at J to 6 bases, leaving 9 bases not matched to a gene. Germline values: CDR1 SEHNR, CDR2 FQNEAQ (reference sequence).

This chain's CDR3 is CAAGSNYEQYF. CDR3 sequence (DNA): TGTGCCGCCGGGTCGAACTACGAGCAGTACTTC. This rearrangement joins TRBV24-1 to TRBJ2-7; D is uncertain. Trimming stripped 12 bases from V and 3 bases from J, with 11 bases between. Germline V gene data show CDR1 as KGHDR and CDR2 as SFDVKD. This CDR3 is built from 11 residues.

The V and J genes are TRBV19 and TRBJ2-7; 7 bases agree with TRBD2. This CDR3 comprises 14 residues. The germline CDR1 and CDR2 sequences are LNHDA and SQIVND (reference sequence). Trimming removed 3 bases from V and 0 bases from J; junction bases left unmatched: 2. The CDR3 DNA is TGTGCCAGTAGTATGAGGGAGGGCTCCTACGAGCAGTACTTC. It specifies CASSMREGSYEQYF.

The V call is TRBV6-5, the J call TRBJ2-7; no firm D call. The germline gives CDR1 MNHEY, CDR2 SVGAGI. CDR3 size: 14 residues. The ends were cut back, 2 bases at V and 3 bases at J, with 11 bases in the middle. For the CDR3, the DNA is TGTGCCAGCAGTTACGTCGGCGGAAACTACGAGCAGTACTTC. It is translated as CASSYVGGNYEQYF.

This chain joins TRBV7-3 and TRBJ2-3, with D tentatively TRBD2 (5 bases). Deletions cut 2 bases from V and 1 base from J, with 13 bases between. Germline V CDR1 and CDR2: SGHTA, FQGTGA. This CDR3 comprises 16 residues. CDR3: CASSLLLGSGTDTQYF. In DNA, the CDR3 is TGTGCCAGCAGCTTATTACTAGGATCGGGCACAGATACGCAGTATTTT.

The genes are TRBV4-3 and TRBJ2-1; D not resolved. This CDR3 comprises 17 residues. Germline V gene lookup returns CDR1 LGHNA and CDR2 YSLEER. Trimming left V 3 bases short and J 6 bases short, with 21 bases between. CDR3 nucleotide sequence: TGCGCCAGCAGCCATTCATCGCACCATAGTTCCGGCAATGAGCAGTTCTTC. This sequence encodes CASSHSSHHSSGNEQFF.

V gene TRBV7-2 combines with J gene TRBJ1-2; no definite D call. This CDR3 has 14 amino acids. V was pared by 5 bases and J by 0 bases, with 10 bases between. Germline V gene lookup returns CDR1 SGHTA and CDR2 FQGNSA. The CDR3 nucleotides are TGTGCCAGCAGCCCCGGAACAGCTAACTATGGCTACACCTTC. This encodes CASSPGTANYGYTF. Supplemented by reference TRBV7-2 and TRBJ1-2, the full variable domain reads GAGVSQSPSNKVTEKGKDVELRCDPISGHTALYWYRQSLGQGLEFLIYFQGNSAPDKSGLPSDRFSAERTGGSVSTLTIQRTQQEDSAVYLCASSPGTANYGYTFGSGTRLTVV.

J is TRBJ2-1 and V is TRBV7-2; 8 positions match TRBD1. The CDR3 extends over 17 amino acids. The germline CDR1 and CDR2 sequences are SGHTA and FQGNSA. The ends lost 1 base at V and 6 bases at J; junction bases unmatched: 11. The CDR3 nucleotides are TGTGCCAGCAGCTTAGGGGACAGGTTTAGGGGTTTCAATGAGCAGTTCTTC. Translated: CASSLGDRFRGFNEQFF.

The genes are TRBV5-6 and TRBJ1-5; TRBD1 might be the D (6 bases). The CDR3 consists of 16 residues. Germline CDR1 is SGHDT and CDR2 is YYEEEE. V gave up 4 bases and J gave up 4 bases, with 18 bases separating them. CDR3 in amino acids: CASSRIQEGGNQPQHF. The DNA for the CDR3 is TGTGCCAGCAGCAGAATACAAGAGGGGGGGAATCAGCCCCAGCATTTT.

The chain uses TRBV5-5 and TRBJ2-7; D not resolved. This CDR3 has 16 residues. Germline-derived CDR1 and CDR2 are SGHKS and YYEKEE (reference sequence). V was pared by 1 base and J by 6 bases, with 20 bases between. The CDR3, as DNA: TGTGCCAGCAGCTTGTTGAAGGAGTCTCCTCCTCTCGAGCAGTACTTC. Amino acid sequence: CASSLLKESPPLEQYF.

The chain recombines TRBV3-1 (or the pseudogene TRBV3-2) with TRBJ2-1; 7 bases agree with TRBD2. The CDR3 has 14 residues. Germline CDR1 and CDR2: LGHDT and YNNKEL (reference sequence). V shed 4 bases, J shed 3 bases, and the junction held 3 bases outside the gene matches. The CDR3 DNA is TGTGCCAGCAGCCTCCCTAGCGGCTACAATGAGCAGTTCTTC. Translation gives CASSLPSGYNEQFF.

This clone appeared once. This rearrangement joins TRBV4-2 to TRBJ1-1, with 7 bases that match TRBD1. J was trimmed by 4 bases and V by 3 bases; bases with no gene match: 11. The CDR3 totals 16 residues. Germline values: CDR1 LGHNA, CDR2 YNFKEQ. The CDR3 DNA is TGTGCCAGCAGCCAGCCCTCAAGGGGGCTAGGCACTGAAGCTTTCTTT. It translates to CASSQPSRGLGTEAFF.